This record looks at one T cell receptor (beta chain) sequence and its context. Germline V lookup: CDR1 MNHEY, CDR2 SVGAGI. CDR3 length: 16 amino acids. Trimming left V 2 bases short and J 6 bases short, with 18 bases between. This entry comes from a study of T cells in Graves' hyperthyroidism and ophthalmopathy. Patients were excluded because of uncontrolled infection, other autoimmune disease, pregnancy or lactation. Researchers amplified the TCR beta CDR3 regions from RNA transcripts. First-round RT-PCR of the TCR CDR3 relied on the HTBI primer set. MiXCR was run by TCRdb on the multiplex PCR reads, yielding one entry per CDR3 protein. Of about 640,000 distinct CDR3 sequences listed, around 21% were seen once; the top ten hold over 30%.

This TCR derives from a man aged 30 to 39 with Graves' ophthalmopathy. The J gene is TRBJ2-3, the V gene TRBV6-5, with D possibly being TRBD2 (7 bases). Input material: blood. The CDR3 protein is CASSYRRGGGSDTQYF. For the CDR3, the DNA is TGTGCCAGCAGTTACCGTCGTGGGGGGGGCTCGGATACGCAGTATTTT.